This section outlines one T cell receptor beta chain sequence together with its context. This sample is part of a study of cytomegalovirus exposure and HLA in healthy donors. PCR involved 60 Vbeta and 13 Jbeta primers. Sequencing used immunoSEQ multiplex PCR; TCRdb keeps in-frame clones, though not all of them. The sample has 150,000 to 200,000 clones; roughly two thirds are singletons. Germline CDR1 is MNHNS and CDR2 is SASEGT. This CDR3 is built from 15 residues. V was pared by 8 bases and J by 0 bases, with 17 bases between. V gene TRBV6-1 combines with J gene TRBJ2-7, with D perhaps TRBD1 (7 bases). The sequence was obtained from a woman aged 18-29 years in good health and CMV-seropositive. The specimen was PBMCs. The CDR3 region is CASEKAGGSSYEQYF. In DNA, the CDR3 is TGTGCCAGCGAGAAGGCAGGGGGGAGCTCCTACGAGCAGTACTTC.